The clone carrying this T cell receptor beta chain was detected ten times or more. Its antigen is as yet unknown. CDR1 and CDR2 from the germline V gene are SGHAT and FQNNGV. With V trimmed by 6 bases and J by 1 base, 8 bases remained unmatched. This CDR3 is 18 amino acids long. Ophthalmopathy donors were characterized by moderate-to-severe activity, CAS of at least 3, NOSPECS of at least 4, and duration under 3 months. PBMCs came from approximately 9.6 ml of fresh peripheral blood. RNA transcripts yielded amplified TCR beta CDR3 regions. RT-PCR in the first round used HTBI primers; a second-round multiplex PCR followed. From the multiplex PCR reads, TCRdb called clonotypes with MiXCR, one entry per CDR3 protein. The data hold 340,000 or so distinct CDR3 sequences, with roughly 16% observed a single time. These data come from a study of Graves' ophthalmopathy and Graves' hyperthyroidism. Study-wide results and limits: Blood repertoires reportedly contained most expanded thyroid clonotypes above 0.001 frequency. As the model predicted ophthalmopathy progression, it achieved a sensitivity of roughly 69% and a specificity of about 72%.

The receptor comes from an adult man with Graves' ophthalmopathy. This chain connects TRBV11-2 to TRBJ2-5; 16 bases are shared with TRBD2. The specimen sequenced was peripheral blood. For the CDR3, the DNA is TGTGCCAGCAGACCTACCGGGACTAGCGGGAGGGCCCAAGAGACCCAGTACTTC. This translates into CASRPTGTSGRAQETQYF.